One and the same sample provided the 32 T cell receptor beta chains below, sequenced in a study of blood T cell repertoires in COVID-19. TCRdb keeps only in-frame clones here, not all; method: immunoSEQ multiplex PCR. There are 150,000 to 200,000 clones in the sample; 70% to 90% occur only once, and more than 7.5% lies in the top ten. The material sequenced was peripheral blood. The receptors stem from a man aged 50 to 60 with active or convalescent COVID-19.

The chain recombines TRBV11-2 with TRBJ2-5; TRBD2 aligns across 12 bases. V shed 4 bases, J shed 8 bases, and the junction held 11 bases outside the gene matches. CDR1 SGHAT and CDR2 FQNNGV come from the germline V gene. The CDR3 consists of 16 residues. The CDR3 protein is CASSSRLAGDGETQYF. CDR3 DNA: TGTGCCAGCAGCTCCAGACTAGCGGGAGATGGCGAAACCCAGTACTTC.

CDR3 region: CASSLFRERETQYF. The CDR3, as DNA: TGCGCCAGCAGCTTGTTCAGGGAAAGGGAGACCCAGTACTTC. The rearrangement joins TRBV5-1 to TRBJ2-5, with D possibly being TRBD1 (5 bases). Trimming took off 1 base at V and 5 bases at J, with 12 bases between the two ends. Germline V gene data show CDR1 as SGHRS and CDR2 as YFSETQ. The CDR3 is 14 amino acids.

The rearrangement uses TRBV6-5 and TRBJ1-3, with D perhaps TRBD1 (5 bases). CDR1 is MNHEY, CDR2 SVGAGI, per germline. The CDR3 consists of 15 residues. V lost 4 bases and J 0 bases, leaving 10 bases between the germline ends. The chain's CDR3 is CASSSQAYSGNTIYF. The CDR3 region has the DNA TGTGCCAGCAGTTCACAGGCATACTCTGGAAACACCATATATTTT.

This rearrangement joins TRBV2 to TRBJ2-2; 7 positions match TRBD2. Germline trimming cut 11 bases from V and 0 bases from J; bases unmatched to any gene: 6. This CDR3 is 14 amino acids long. CDR1 and CDR2 from the germline V gene are SNHLY and FYNNEI. CDR3 nucleotide sequence: TGTGCCTCCCAGCTAGCGGCGAACACCGGGGAGCTGTTTTTT. This encodes CASQLAANTGELFF.

This chain uses TRBV4-1 with TRBJ1-5, with TRBD1 matching over 7 bases. CDR3 length: 16 amino acids. The germline V gene encodes CDR1 MGHRA and CDR2 YSYEKL. V lost 5 bases, J lost 1 base, and 8 bases stayed unmatched. Written as DNA, the CDR3 is TGCGCCAGCAGCGAACAGGGGCGCGGAAGCAATCAGCCCCAGCATTTT. It encodes CASSEQGRGSNQPQHF.

This clone showed up just a few times. The genes are TRBV5-1 and TRBJ1-5; the D is unclear. The V gene lost 0 bases and the J gene lost 6 bases, with 7 bases spanning the gap. Germline V gives CDR1 SGHRS, CDR2 YFSETQ. This CDR3 is 13 amino acids long. The CDR3 sequence: CASSLASGQPQHF. The CDR3, as DNA: TGCGCCAGCAGCTTGGCGTCGGGTCAGCCCCAGCATTTT.

The chain carries TRBV10-3 and TRBJ1-2, with 8 bases aligning to TRBD1. V dropped 3 bases and J dropped 1; count of bases not matched to a gene: 7. Looked up from germline, CDR1 is ENHRY and CDR2 is SYGVKD. The CDR3 has 16 residues. The CDR3 is CAISDRGQGLNYGYTF. The CDR3 bases are TGTGCCATCAGTGATAGAGGACAGGGCCTTAACTATGGCTACACCTTC.

The rearrangement links TRBV7-2 to TRBJ1-5, with D perhaps TRBD1 (6 bases). Germline V gene data show CDR1 as SGHTA and CDR2 as FQGNSA. This CDR3 has 16 residues. V was cut by 5 bases and J by 2 bases, with 16 bases left in between. In nucleotides, the CDR3 is TGTGCCAGCAGCCCGGGGGGGGGCCCGGGCAATCAGCCCCAGCATTTT. Translating gives CASSPGGGPGNQPQHF.

V is TRBV19 and J is TRBJ1-1, with TRBD1 identical over 7 bases. CDR3 length: 15 amino acids. Germline V lookup: CDR1 LNHDA, CDR2 SQIVND (reference sequence). V shed 6 bases and J 8 bases; nucleotides not matched to a gene: 15. This CDR3 is CASRARTGEWLEAFF. The CDR3 DNA is TGTGCCAGTAGAGCAAGGACAGGTGAGTGGTTGGAAGCTTTCTTT.

V is TRBV23-1 and J is TRBJ1-5; 9 nucleotides line up with TRBD1. TRBV23-1 is marked as an open reading frame, function uncertain. J was trimmed by 4 bases and V by 1 base; bases with no gene match: 11. The CDR3 contains 18 residues. The CDR3 coding sequence is TGCGCCAGCAGTCAATGGGTTGAAGGACAGGGGATAAATCAGCCCCAGCATTTT. Amino acids: CASSQWVEGQGINQPQHF.

The rearrangement joins TRBV19 to TRBJ2-6, with D maybe TRBD2 (6 bases). The CDR3 totals 16 residues. Germline values: CDR1 LNHDA, CDR2 SQIVND (reference sequence). V dropped 0 bases and J dropped 0 bases, with 6 bases sitting between them. The CDR3 here is CASSIERGSGANVLTF. Written as DNA, the CDR3 is TGTGCCAGTAGTATAGAGCGGGGCTCTGGGGCCAACGTCCTGACTTTC. The variable domain in full, completed from reference TRBV19 and TRBJ2-6, reads DGGITQSPKYLFRKEGQNVTLSCEQNLNHDAMYWYRQDPGQGLRLIYYSQIVNDFQKGDIAEGYSVSREKKESFPLTVTSAQKNPTAFYLCASSIERGSGANVLTFGAGSRLTVL.

The rearrangement joins TRBV5-4 to TRBJ2-2; 13 nucleotides line up with TRBD2. Germline V gene sequence: CDR1 SGHNT, CDR2 YYREEE (reference sequence). The ends lost 4 bases at V and 4 bases at J; junction bases unmatched: 13. The CDR3 covers 19 residues. This CDR3 reads CASSTKTSGGPLTTGELFF. The CDR3 region has the DNA TGTGCCAGCAGCACGAAGACTAGCGGGGGGCCTTTAACCACCGGGGAGCTGTTTTTT.

As for this clone: At one boundary the junction diverges from the germline segment, which might be a read error. The rearrangement links TRBV9 to TRBJ2-4; weak D call: TRBD1 (6 bases). Germline V gene data show CDR1 as SGDLS and CDR2 as YYNGEE. There are 14 residues in the CDR3. CDR3 nucleotides: TGTGCCAACAGCGTAGGACAGTCCAAAAACATTCAGTACTTC. This codes for CANSVGQSKNIQYF.

V and J are TRBV10-3 and TRBJ2-5; D gene ambiguous. Trimming took off 0 bases at V and 1 base at J, with 18 bases between the two ends. Germline CDR1 and CDR2: ENHRY and SYGVKD. This CDR3 comprises 18 residues. DNA for the CDR3: TGTGCCATCAGTGAGTCGACCGAGACGGCCTTAGCCCAAGAGACCCAGTACTTC. Translating gives CAISESTETALAQETQYF.

V and J are TRBV9 and TRBJ1-4, with TRBD1 matching 7 bases. Losses at the gene ends were 4 bases for V and 5 bases for J; bases not matched to a gene: 11. This CDR3 comprises 16 residues. CDR1 and CDR2 from the germline V gene are SGDLS and YYNGEE. CDR3 protein: CASSSHRGLPNEKLFF. CDR3 DNA: TGTGCCAGCAGCTCACACAGGGGTCTCCCAAATGAAAAACTGTTTTTT.

The chain combines TRBV19 with TRBJ1-1; no definite D call. This CDR3 is 15 amino acids long. The V gene lost 3 bases and the J gene lost 0 bases, with 11 bases spanning the gap. From germline, CDR1 is LNHDA and CDR2 SQIVND (reference sequence). CDR3: CASSIGGSMNTEAFF. In DNA, the CDR3 is TGTGCCAGTAGTATCGGAGGGAGCATGAACACTGAAGCTTTCTTT.

The V gene is TRBV21-1, the J gene TRBJ2-1; the table's TRBD2 call for D was not verified on the DNA. TRBV21-1 represents a pseudogene. The CDR3 totals 19 residues. CDR3 region: CASSRGGILQREAYNEQFF. CDR3 DNA: TGTGCCAGCAGCAGGGGGGGAATTTTACAGCGGGAGGCCTACAATGAGCAGTTCTTC.

The V gene is TRBV30, the J gene TRBJ2-3; D uncertain. CDR1 is GTSNPN and CDR2 is SVGIG in the germline V gene (reference sequence). The ends were cut back, 0 bases at V and 0 bases at J, with 7 bases in the middle. The CDR3 has 14 residues. CDR3 nucleotide sequence: TGTGCCTGGAGTGTCCTAAGAAGCACAGATACGCAGTATTTT. The encoded protein is CAWSVLRSTDTQYF.

The rearrangement uses TRBV5-1 and TRBJ2-1; TRBD2 might be the D (7 bases). Germline V gives CDR1 SGHRS, CDR2 YFSETQ. CDR3 length equals 20 residues. Trimming took off 9 bases at V and 1 base at J, with 32 bases between the two ends. The CDR3 coding sequence is TGCGCCACCTCCCAAGAAGGGGGAGACGTAGCGGGTCAATCCTACAATGAGCAGTTCTTC. The encoded protein is CATSQEGGDVAGQSYNEQFF.

The J gene is TRBJ1-5, the V gene TRBV11-2, with TRBD1 identical over 8 bases. The germline gives CDR1 SGHAT, CDR2 FQNNGV. This CDR3 spans 17 amino acids. The V segment lost 1 base and the J segment 0 bases; nucleotides outside the gene matches: 5. CDR3 bases: TGTGCCAGCAGCTTAGTAACAGGGGGACGTAGCAATCAGCCCCAGCATTTT. Translating it yields CASSLVTGGRSNQPQHF.

This chain links TRBV12-2 with TRBJ1-2; no DNA check was done on the table's D call, TRBD1. TRBV12-2 is given as a pseudogene. This CDR3 has 14 residues. CDR3 region: CASRGRTGKDGYTF. CDR3 DNA: TGTGCAAGTCGCGGCCGGACAGGGAAGGATGGCTACACCTTC.

In its sample, this clone was seen once. This chain links TRBV5-4 with TRBJ1-1; 10 bases line up with TRBD1. The CDR3 consists of 14 residues. V was pared by 0 bases and J by 6 bases, with 2 bases of the junction left unmatched. The germline CDR1 and CDR2 sequences are SGHNT and YYREEE (reference sequence). Here the CDR3 reads CASSLGTGGSEAFF. The CDR3 DNA reads as TGTGCCAGCAGCTTGGGGACAGGGGGGTCTGAAGCTTTCTTT.

The chain combines TRBV5-1 with TRBJ2-1; 7 nucleotides align to TRBD1. With V trimmed by 2 bases and J by 7 bases, 15 bases remained unmatched. Germline CDR1 is SGHRS and CDR2 is YFSETQ. The CDR3 has 17 residues. The CDR3 coding sequence is TGCGCCAGCAGCTTACAAGCACAGGGGCTCTCTTTTAATGAGCAGTTCTTC. It translates to CASSLQAQGLSFNEQFF.

The rearrangement joins TRBV7-3 to TRBJ2-2; weak D call: TRBD1 (5 bases). Trimming cost V 3 bases and J 6 bases, with 8 bases left between them. CDR3 size: 13 residues. CDR1 and CDR2 (germline): SGHTA, FQGTGA. The CDR3 sequence: CASSFGAPGELFF. CDR3 coding DNA: TGTGCCAGCAGCTTTGGGGCTCCCGGGGAGCTGTTTTTT.

The gene calls are TRBV6-2 or TRBV6-3 and TRBJ2-3; 8 nucleotides align to TRBD2. The length of the CDR3 is 18 residues. CDR1 is MNHEY, CDR2 SVGEGT, per germline. J gave up 2 bases and V 2 bases, and 12 bases lay outside the gene matches. CDR3 sequence (DNA): TGTGCCAGCAGTTACCCTATTCTACGAGCGGGGGACACAGATACGCAGTATTTT. This codes for CASSYPILRAGDTDTQYF.

This chain uses TRBV7-3 with TRBJ2-3, with TRBD2 matching over 9 bases. V shed 3 bases and J 3 bases; nucleotides not matched to a gene: 1. CDR3 size: 14 residues. Germline V CDR1 and CDR2: SGHTA, FQGTGA. The CDR3 reads CASSFSGGTDTQYF. The CDR3 DNA follows: TGTGCCAGCAGCTTTAGCGGGGGAACAGATACGCAGTATTTT.

By sample fraction, this clone is medium-sized. The rearrangement joins TRBV12-3 or TRBV12-4 to TRBJ1-2; possible D gene TRBD1, 5 bases. Trimming removed 6 bases at V and 3 bases at J, with 11 bases between. The CDR3 has 13 amino acids. As DNA, the CDR3 is TGTGCCAGCAGGGAAGGGGCGGACTATGGCTACACCTTC. Protein product: CASREGADYGYTF.

This chain connects TRBV3-1 (or the pseudogene TRBV3-2) to TRBJ1-2; 7 bases line up with TRBD1. The germline V gene has CDR1 LGHDT and CDR2 YNNKEL (reference sequence). This CDR3 comprises 14 residues. V was clipped by 2 bases and J by 1 base; unmatched bases: 1. The CDR3 sequence: CASSQTGVNYGYTF. CDR3 sequence (DNA): TGTGCCAGCAGCCAAACAGGGGTTAACTATGGCTACACCTTC.

The V call is TRBV14, the J call TRBJ2-7, with TRBD2 matching 8 bases. The CDR3 is made up of 16 amino acids. Germline V CDR1 and CDR2: SGHDN, FVKESK. The J segment lost 3 bases and the V segment lost 3 bases, leaving 10 bases of the junction unmatched. CDR3 sequence reads: CASSHYAGLGFYEQYF. DNA of the CDR3: TGTGCCAGCAGCCATTATGCGGGACTAGGGTTCTACGAGCAGTACTTC.

This chain uses TRBV19 with TRBJ2-5, with 7 nucleotides matching TRBD2. The CDR3 is 16 residues long. The junction had 15 bases not matched to a gene; V was cut back by 7 bases and J by 4 bases. Germline CDR1 reads LNHDA; CDR2 reads SQIVND (reference sequence). CDR3 in amino acids: CASTQGWGRARETQYF. The CDR3 DNA is TGTGCCAGTACCCAAGGCTGGGGGAGGGCCAGAGAGACCCAGTACTTC.

In DNA form, the CDR3 reads TGTGCCAGCAGCGCGCCCCCGGGACAGGAGGATAGCAATCAGCCCCAGCATTTT. This translates into CASSAPPGQEDSNQPQHF. The rearrangement joins TRBV28 to TRBJ1-5, with 8 positions matching TRBD1. Germline V gene lookup returns CDR1 MDHEN and CDR2 SYDVKM. Trimming took 6 bases from V and 0 from J; bases not matched to a gene: 13. The CDR3 loop spans 18 amino acids.

The chain has TRBV18 and TRBJ2-1; tentative D call: TRBD2 (6 bases). Trimming cost V 6 bases and J 6 bases, with 9 bases left between them. Germline lookup yields CDR1 KGHSH and CDR2 LQKENI. The CDR3 sequence is 12 residues long. The CDR3 here is CASSRDLNEQFF. The CDR3 region has the DNA TGTGCCAGCTCGCGGGACCTCAATGAGCAGTTCTTC.